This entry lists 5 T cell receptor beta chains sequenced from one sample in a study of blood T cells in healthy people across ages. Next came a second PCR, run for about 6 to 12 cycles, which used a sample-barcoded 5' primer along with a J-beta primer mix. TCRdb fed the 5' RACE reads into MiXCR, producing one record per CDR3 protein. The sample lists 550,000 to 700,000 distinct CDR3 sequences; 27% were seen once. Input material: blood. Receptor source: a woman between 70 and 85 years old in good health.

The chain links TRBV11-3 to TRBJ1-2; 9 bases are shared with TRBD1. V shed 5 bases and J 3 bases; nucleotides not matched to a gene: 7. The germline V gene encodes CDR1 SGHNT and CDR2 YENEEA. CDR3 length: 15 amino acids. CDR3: CASSVSRTGDYGYTF. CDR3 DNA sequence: TGTGCCAGCAGCGTGAGTCGGACAGGGGACTATGGCTACACCTTC. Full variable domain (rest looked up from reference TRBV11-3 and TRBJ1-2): EAGVVQSPRYKIIEKKQPVAFWCNPISGHNTLYWYLQNLGQGPELLIRYENEEAVDDSQLPKDRFSAERLKGVDSTLKIQPAELGDSAVYLCASSVSRTGDYGYTFGSGTRLTVV.

The DNA for the CDR3 is TGTGCCAGCAGCTTAATTGGGCAGAGCTATGGCTACACCTTC. Its protein is CASSLIGQSYGYTF. The rearrangement uses TRBV7-9 and TRBJ1-2; no firm D call. Germline lookup yields CDR1 SEHNR and CDR2 FQNEAQ (reference sequence). There are 14 residues in the CDR3. The V end was cut by 2 bases, the J end by 4 bases, with 11 bases between.

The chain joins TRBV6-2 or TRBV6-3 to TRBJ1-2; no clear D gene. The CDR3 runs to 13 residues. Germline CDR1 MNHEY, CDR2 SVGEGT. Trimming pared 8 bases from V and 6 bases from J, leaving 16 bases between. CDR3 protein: CASLKRLGDGYTF. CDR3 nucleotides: TGTGCCAGCTTAAAACGTCTCGGGGATGGCTACACCTTC.

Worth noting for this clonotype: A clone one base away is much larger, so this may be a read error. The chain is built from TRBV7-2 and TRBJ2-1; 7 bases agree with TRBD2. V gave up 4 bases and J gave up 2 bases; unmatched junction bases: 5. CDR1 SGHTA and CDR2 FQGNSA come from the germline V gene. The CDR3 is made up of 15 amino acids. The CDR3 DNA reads TGTGCCAGCAGCTCCTATAGCGGGCCCTACAATGAGCAGTTCTTC. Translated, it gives CASSSYSGPYNEQFF.

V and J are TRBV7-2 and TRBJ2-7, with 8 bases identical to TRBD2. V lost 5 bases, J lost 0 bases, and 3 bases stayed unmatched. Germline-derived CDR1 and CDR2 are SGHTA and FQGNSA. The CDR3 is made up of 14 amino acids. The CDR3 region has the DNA TGTGCCAGCAGCAATAGCGGGAACTCCTACGAGCAGTACTTC. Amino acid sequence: CASSNSGNSYEQYF.